The 20 T cell receptor beta chains below all came from one sample that was sequenced in a study of blood T cell repertoires in COVID-19. The data were produced by immunoSEQ multiplex PCR, yet TCRdb's version contains in-frame clones alone and is incomplete. The table has 130,000 to 150,000 clones, roughly 84% seen once. Sequencing was carried out using peripheral blood. The receptors stem from a human donor with acute or convalescent COVID-19. The donor label of this sample is uncertain.

This chain links TRBV5-1 with TRBJ2-1, with 10 bases aligning to TRBD2. The germline V gene has CDR1 SGHRS and CDR2 YFSETQ. V shed 4 bases, J shed 5 bases, and the junction held 6 bases outside the gene matches. The CDR3 sequence is 15 residues long. The CDR3: CASSVLAGVNNEQFF. The DNA for the CDR3 is TGCGCCAGCAGCGTTCTAGCGGGGGTAAACAATGAGCAGTTCTTC.

V gene TRBV11-1 combines with J gene TRBJ2-3; no reliable D call. CDR1 is SGHAT and CDR2 is FQDESV in the germline V gene (reference sequence). The CDR3 has 15 amino acids. The V end was cut by 5 bases, the J end by 0 bases, with 12 bases between. The CDR3 loop is CASSPGRLSTDTQYF. CDR3 coding DNA: TGTGCCAGCAGCCCGGGTCGGCTAAGCACAGATACGCAGTATTTT.

This sequence joins TRBV11-2 and TRBJ2-6; D is unclear. The ends were cut back, 4 bases at V and 2 bases at J, with 6 bases in the middle. Germline lookup yields CDR1 SGHAT and CDR2 FQNNGV. This CDR3 has 14 amino acids. CDR3 sequence reads: CASSSYPGANVLTF. The CDR3 DNA is TGTGCCAGCAGCTCCTATCCTGGGGCCAACGTCCTGACTTTC.

This clone was found once. The chain joins TRBV28 to TRBJ2-5; no clear D gene. Looked up from germline, CDR1 is MDHEN and CDR2 is SYDVKM. The CDR3 contains 11 residues. V was pared by 3 bases and J by 5 bases, with 4 bases between. CDR3 amino acids: CASSFAETQYF. The CDR3 coding sequence is TGTGCCAGCAGTTTTGCGGAGACCCAGTACTTC.

The rearrangement links TRBV19 to TRBJ1-1, with D perhaps TRBD1 (6 bases). Trimming took 9 bases from V and 0 from J, leaving 20 bases between them. This CDR3 contains 16 residues. Germline V CDR1 and CDR2: LNHDA, SQIVND (reference sequence). CDR3 bases: TGTGCCAGCACCGAGGGACACCGCACAGTGAACACTGAAGCTTTCTTT. Encoded protein: CASTEGHRTVNTEAFF.

V is TRBV10-3 and J is TRBJ2-7; D unclear. Trimming removed 2 bases at V and 7 bases at J, with 12 bases between. The CDR3 has 13 amino acids. Per the germline V gene, CDR1 is ENHRY and CDR2 is SYGVKD. This CDR3 is CAISERQALEQYV. The CDR3, as DNA: TGTGCCATCAGTGAGCGCCAGGCACTGGAGCAGTACGTC.

V is TRBV12-3 or TRBV12-4 and J is TRBJ2-7, with TRBD1 as a possible D gene (6 bases). CDR3 length: 13 amino acids. Deletions cut 0 bases from V and 12 bases from J, with 15 bases between. The CDR3 coding sequence is TGTGCCAGCAGTTTAGCCGACAGGTCCGAAATGTACTTC. This encodes CASSLADRSEMYF.

The chain employs TRBV25-1 and TRBJ2-4; TRBD1 might be the D (5 bases). The CDR3 contains 14 residues. Trimming left V 3 bases short and J 5 bases short, with 11 bases between. Germline CDR1 is MGHDK and CDR2 is SYGVNS. Here the CDR3 DNA reads TGTGCCAGCAGTGATTTGCCAGGGCAAAACATTCAGTACTTC. Translated: CASSDLPGQNIQYF. The variable domain in full, with the rest retrieved from reference TRBV25-1 and TRBJ2-4, is EADIYQTPRYLVIGTGKKITLECSQTMGHDKMYWYQQDPGMELHLIHYSYGVNSTEKGDLSSESTVSRIRTEHFPLTLESARPSHTSQYLCASSDLPGQNIQYFGAGTRLSVL.

CDR3 DNA: TGCGCCAGCAGCCCAGGGGGCGCGGACACTGAAGCTTTCTTT. Its protein is CASSPGGADTEAFF. The rearrangement links TRBV5-1 to TRBJ1-1; TRBD1 agrees at 8 bases. CDR3 size: 14 residues. Germline loops: CDR1 SGHRS, CDR2 YFSETQ. J gave up 3 bases and V 4 bases, and 5 bases lay outside the gene matches.

The V and J genes are TRBV30 and TRBJ2-5, with D perhaps TRBD1 or TRBD2 (5 bases each). With 8 bases removed from V and 5 bases from J, the gap between germline ends came to 15 bases. CDR3 length: 12 amino acids. Germline lookup yields CDR1 GTSNPN and CDR2 SVGIG (reference sequence). Written as DNA, the CDR3 is TGTGCCCGGGACGCCCTCGGGGAGACCCAGTACTTC. The encoded protein is CARDALGETQYF. The variable domain in full, with the rest retrieved from reference TRBV30 and TRBJ2-5, is SQTIHQWPATLVQPVGSPLSLECTVEGTSNPNLYWYRQAAGRGLQLLFYSVGIGQISSEVPQNLSASRPQDRQFILSSKKLLLSDSGFYLCARDALGETQYFGPGTRLLVL.

Remarks on this clone: The sample holds other DNA sequences that translate to the same CDR3. The chain combines TRBV9 with TRBJ1-6, with D hard to call. The CDR3 covers 14 residues. Trimming cost V 0 bases and J 10 bases, with 11 bases left between them. Looked up from germline, CDR1 is SGDLS and CDR2 is YYNGEE. Written as DNA, the CDR3 is TGTGCCAGCAGCGTAGCCGGGGTCGGGTCACCCCTCCACTTT. It codes for CASSVAGVGSPLHF.

The rearrangement links TRBV28 to TRBJ1-2; D perhaps matches TRBD1 (6 bases). This CDR3 has 17 amino acids. V lost 1 base and J 0 bases, leaving 15 bases between the germline ends. Germline V gives CDR1 MDHEN, CDR2 SYDVKM. DNA of the CDR3: TGTGCCAGCAGTTTATTCGGACAGTTGGGAGCTAACTATGGCTACACCTTC. Translating it yields CASSLFGQLGANYGYTF.

The V and J genes are TRBV30 and TRBJ1-4; TRBD1 matches 7 bases. The CDR3 runs 16 residues. V was clipped by 4 bases and J by 2 bases; unmatched bases: 10. Looked up from germline, CDR1 is GTSNPN and CDR2 is SVGIG (reference sequence). The CDR3 reads CAWTTGTVGTNEKLFF. CDR3 bases: TGTGCCTGGACTACCGGGACAGTTGGCACTAATGAAAAACTGTTTTTT.

V usage is TRBV5-4 and J usage is TRBJ2-2, with a possible D match to TRBD1 (6 bases). This CDR3 contains 14 residues. Germline CDR1 and CDR2: SGHNT and YYREEE (reference sequence). V lost 4 bases and J 1 base, leaving 8 bases between the germline ends. The CDR3 loop is CASSLGQNTGELFF. The CDR3 DNA reads as TGTGCCAGCAGCCTGGGACAGAACACCGGGGAGCTGTTTTTT.

In its sample, this clone was seen once. The chain employs TRBV4-1 and TRBJ1-4, with TRBD1 matching over 11 bases. The germline gives CDR1 MGHRA, CDR2 YSYEKL. This CDR3 has 19 amino acids. The V and J ends lost 3 bases and 7 bases, in that order; junction bases with no gene match: 16. CDR3 in amino acids: CASSQYPGQGEVRGEKLFF. CDR3 DNA: TGCGCCAGCAGCCAGTACCCGGGACAGGGGGAGGTGAGGGGTGAAAAACTGTTTTTT.

This chain links TRBV2 with TRBJ1-2, with D possibly TRBD1 on 6 matching bases. Per germline, CDR1 SNHLY and CDR2 FYNNEI. The CDR3 totals 15 residues. V lost 5 bases and J lost 7, with 20 bases in between. The CDR3 bases are TGTGCCAGCAGTTTTGAGGGGGTTTCAATTGGTGGCTACACCTTC. Its protein product is CASSFEGVSIGGYTF.

The CDR3 reads CASSQDLGARGNQPQHF. CDR3 coding DNA: TGCGCCAGCAGCCAAGATTTAGGAGCTCGGGGTAATCAGCCCCAGCATTTT. The chain has TRBV4-3 and TRBJ1-5; D is ambiguous. CDR3 size: 17 residues. CDR1 is LGHNA and CDR2 is YSLEER in the germline V gene. The germline V and J ends were trimmed by 0 bases and 4 bases, with 16 bases remaining between them.

The chain couples TRBV19 to TRBJ2-3, with 11 bases aligning to TRBD2. Germline loops: CDR1 LNHDA, CDR2 SQIVND (reference sequence). The CDR3 is made up of 15 amino acids. Unmatched junction bases numbered 7, after V lost 8 bases and J lost 3 bases. The CDR3 region is CASRKLAGETDTQYF. CDR3 sequence (DNA): TGTGCCAGTCGCAAACTAGCGGGGGAGACAGATACGCAGTATTTT.

The chain is built from TRBV7-3 and TRBJ2-7; D possibly corresponds to TRBD2 (5 bases). The CDR3 length is 13 residues. The V gene's germline CDR1 is SGHTA and CDR2 FQGTGA. Deletions cut 0 bases from V and 4 bases from J, with 7 bases between. The CDR3 spells CASSLTAGYEQYV. CDR3 DNA sequence: TGTGCCAGCAGCTTAACCGCGGGTTACGAGCAGTACGTC.

This clone was detected only once. The same CDR3 also results from other DNA sequences found in this sample. The V gene is TRBV18, the J gene TRBJ1-1; D perhaps matches TRBD1 (5 bases). Germline V CDR1 and CDR2: KGHSH, LQKENI. Trimming stripped 3 bases from V and 1 base from J, with 6 bases between. The CDR3 sequence is 13 residues long. The CDR3 here is CASSPTGNTEAFF. The DNA of the CDR3 is TGTGCCAGCTCACCTACAGGGAACACTGAAGCTTTCTTT.